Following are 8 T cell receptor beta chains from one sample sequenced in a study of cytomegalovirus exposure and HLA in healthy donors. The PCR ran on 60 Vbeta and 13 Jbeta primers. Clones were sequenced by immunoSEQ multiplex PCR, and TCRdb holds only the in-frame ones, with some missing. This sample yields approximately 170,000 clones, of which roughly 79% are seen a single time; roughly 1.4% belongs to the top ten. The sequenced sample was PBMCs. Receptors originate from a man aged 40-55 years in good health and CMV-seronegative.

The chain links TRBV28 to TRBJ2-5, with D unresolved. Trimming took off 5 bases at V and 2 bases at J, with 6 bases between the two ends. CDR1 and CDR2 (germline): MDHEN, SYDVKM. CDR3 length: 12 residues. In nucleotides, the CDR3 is TGTGCCAGCAGTCCCCCTCAAGAGACCCAGTACTTC. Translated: CASSPPQETQYF.

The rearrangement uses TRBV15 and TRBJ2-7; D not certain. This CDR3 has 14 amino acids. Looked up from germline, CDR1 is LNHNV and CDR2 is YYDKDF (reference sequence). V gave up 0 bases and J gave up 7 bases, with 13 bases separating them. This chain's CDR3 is CATSRDRWVGEQYV. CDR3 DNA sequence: TGTGCCACCAGCAGAGATCGGTGGGTCGGGGAGCAGTACGTC.

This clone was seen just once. The DNA of the CDR3 is TGTGCCTGGGCAATGAGGTCAAATGAGCAGTTCTTC. It codes for CAWAMRSNEQFF. V gene TRBV30 combines with J gene TRBJ2-1; D not resolved. The CDR3 covers 12 residues. Looked up from germline, CDR1 is GTSNPN and CDR2 is SVGIG (reference sequence). Trimming cost V 5 bases and J 7 bases, with 12 bases left between them.

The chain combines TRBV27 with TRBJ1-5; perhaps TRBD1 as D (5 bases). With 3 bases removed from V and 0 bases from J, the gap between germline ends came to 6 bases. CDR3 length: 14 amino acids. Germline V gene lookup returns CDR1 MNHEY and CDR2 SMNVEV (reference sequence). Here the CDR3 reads CASSFGGSNQPQHF. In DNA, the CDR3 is TGTGCCAGCAGTTTCGGGGGTAGCAATCAGCCCCAGCATTTT.

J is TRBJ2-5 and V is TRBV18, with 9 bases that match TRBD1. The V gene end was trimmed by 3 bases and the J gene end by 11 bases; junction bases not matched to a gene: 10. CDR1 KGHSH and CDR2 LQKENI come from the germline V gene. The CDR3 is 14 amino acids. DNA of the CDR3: TGTGCCAGCTCACCCGGACAGGGGACTGGAGAGCAGTACTTC. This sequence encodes CASSPGQGTGEQYF.

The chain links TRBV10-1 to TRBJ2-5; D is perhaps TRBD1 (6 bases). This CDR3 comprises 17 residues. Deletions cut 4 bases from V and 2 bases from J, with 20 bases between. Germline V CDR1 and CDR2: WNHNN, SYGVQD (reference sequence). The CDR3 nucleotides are TGCGCCAGCAGTGGTCCGGACAGCCATCTGATACAAGAGACCCAGTACTTC. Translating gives CASSGPDSHLIQETQYF.

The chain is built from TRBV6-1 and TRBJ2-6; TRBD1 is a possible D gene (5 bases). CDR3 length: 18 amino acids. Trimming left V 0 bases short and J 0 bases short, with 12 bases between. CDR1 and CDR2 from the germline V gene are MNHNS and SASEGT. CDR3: CASSEAQGTSSGANVLTF. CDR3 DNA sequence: TGTGCCAGCAGTGAAGCGCAGGGCACGAGCTCTGGGGCCAACGTCCTGACTTTC.

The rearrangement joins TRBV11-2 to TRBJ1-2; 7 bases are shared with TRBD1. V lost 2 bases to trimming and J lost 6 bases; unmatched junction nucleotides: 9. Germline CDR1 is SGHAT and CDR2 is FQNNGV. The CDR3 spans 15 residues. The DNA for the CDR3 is TGTGCCAGCAGCTTATTCAGGCAGGGGGTCGATGGCTACACCTTC. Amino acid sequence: CASSLFRQGVDGYTF.